Below, 25 T cell receptor beta chains from the same sample are listed, as sequenced in a study of cytomegalovirus exposure and HLA in healthy donors. Use of 60 Vbeta and 13 Jbeta primers characterized the PCR. Data came from immunoSEQ multiplex PCR; TCRdb stores just in-frame clones and leaves some out. In the table there are 85,000 to 120,000 clones, roughly 82% of which are singletons. Sequenced input: PBMCs. These receptors originate from a male donor in good health and CMV-seropositive.

The chain is built from TRBV29-1 and TRBJ2-5; TRBD2 matches 10 bases. V gave up 4 bases and J gave up 5 bases; unmatched junction bases: 4. The CDR3 has 13 residues. Germline CDR1 reads SQVTM; CDR2 reads ANQGSEA. The CDR3 loop reads CSVGGAGGETQYF. The CDR3 bases are TGCAGCGTTGGAGGAGCGGGGGGGGAGACCCAGTACTTC.

In nucleotides, the CDR3 is TGTGCCAGCAGAAGCCGCAAGGGGGCAGGGTTAGATACGCAGTATTTT. This sequence encodes CASRSRKGAGLDTQYF. The chain uses TRBV28 and TRBJ2-3; TRBD1 matches 7 bases. V lost 6 bases, J lost 5 bases, and 14 bases stayed unmatched. The CDR3 loop spans 16 amino acids. Germline CDR1 reads MDHEN; CDR2 reads SYDVKM. The full variable domain, its missing parts supplied by reference TRBV28 and TRBJ2-3, is DVKVTQSSRYLVKRTGEKVFLECVQDMDHENMFWYRQDPGLGLRLIYFSYDVKMKEKGDIPEGYSVSREKKERFSLILESASTNQTSMYLCASRSRKGAGLDTQYFGPGTRLTVL.

This chain connects TRBV30 to TRBJ2-7, with a possible D match to TRBD1 (8 bases). Germline assignment: CDR1 GTSNPN and CDR2 SVGIG (reference sequence). The CDR3 is 13 residues long. The V gene lost 4 bases and the J gene lost 4 bases, with 14 bases spanning the gap. CDR3 bases: TGTGCCTGGACCACAGGGGGAGGGTACGAGCAGTACTTC. Translating gives CAWTTGGGYEQYF.

This clone was picked up one time. The chain is built from TRBV7-6 and TRBJ1-1; no clear D. Trimming removed 5 bases from V and 4 bases from J, with 11 bases in between. Germline V gene data show CDR1 as SGHVS and CDR2 as FNYEAQ. The CDR3 is 13 residues long. CDR3 bases: TGTGCCAGCAGCCCACCCGGTATCACTGAAGCTTTCTTT. Translation gives CASSPPGITEAFF.

The rearrangement links TRBV15 to TRBJ2-3; D may be TRBD1 (7 bases). Germline lookup yields CDR1 LNHNV and CDR2 YYDKDF (reference sequence). Trimming shortened V by 2 bases and J by 4 bases, and 16 bases separated the two germline ends. The CDR3 consists of 16 residues. The CDR3 loop reads CATSRPRQGGSDTQYF. The DNA of the CDR3 is TGTGCCACCAGCAGACCGCGACAGGGAGGATCAGATACGCAGTATTTT.

Here the CDR3 reads CASSQDFPGRSYEQYF. In DNA, the CDR3 is TGCGCCAGCAGCCAAGATTTCCCCGGGAGATCCTACGAGCAGTACTTC. V usage is TRBV4-3 and J usage is TRBJ2-7; D is perhaps TRBD2 (6 bases). Germline assignment: CDR1 LGHNA and CDR2 YSLEER. The CDR3 loop spans 16 amino acids. V dropped 0 bases and J dropped 1 base, with 13 bases sitting between them.

Of note for this clone: Mismatch with germline at one junction end may stem from a read error. This sequence joins TRBV4-1 and TRBJ2-5; possibly TRBD2 for D (6 bases). This CDR3 has 16 residues. Germline loops: CDR1 MGHRA, CDR2 YSYEKL. DNA of the CDR3: TGCGCCAGCAGCCAAGATTGGAGGGGAACCCAAGAGACCCGGTACTTC. It is translated as CASSQDWRGTQETRYF.

The chain carries TRBV30 and TRBJ1-3; D is ambiguous. V shed 2 bases and J shed 4 bases, with 9 bases lying between them. Germline V gene sequence: CDR1 GTSNPN, CDR2 SVGIG (reference sequence). There are 13 residues in the CDR3. This chain's CDR3 is CAWSNRGGNTIYF. As DNA, the CDR3 is TGTGCCTGGAGTAACCGAGGGGGAAACACCATATATTTT.

This chain joins TRBV19 and TRBJ2-3, with 7 bases lining up with TRBD2. The CDR3 covers 15 residues. V lost 5 bases and J lost 0; bases outside the gene matches: 5. Per germline, CDR1 LNHDA and CDR2 SQIVND (reference sequence). The CDR3 nucleotides read TGTGCCAGTAGTCCGAGACTAGCCAGCACAGATACGCAGTATTTT. Encoded protein: CASSPRLASTDTQYF.

This clone was seen once. The CDR3 here is CASTGGTGITDTQYF. The CDR3 nucleotides are TGTGCCAGCACCGGAGGGACAGGGATAACAGATACGCAGTATTTT. The rearrangement uses TRBV9 and TRBJ2-3, with TRBD1 matching 9 bases. This CDR3 has 15 residues. From germline, CDR1 is SGDLS and CDR2 YYNGEE. J was trimmed by 3 bases and V by 6 bases; bases with no gene match: 8. Using reference TRBV9 and TRBJ2-3 for the parts outside the CDR3, the full variable domain is DSGVTQTPKHLITATGQRVTLRCSPRSGDLSVYWYQQSLDQGLQFLIQYYNGEERAKGNILERFSAQQFPDLHSELNLSSLELGDSALYFCASTGGTGITDTQYFGPGTRLTVL.

This clone occurred a few times. CDR3 sequence (DNA): TGTGCCAGCAGGCTAGTTATCGGGGGGGAGCTGTTTTTT. Translating it yields CASRLVIGGELFF. The rearrangement joins TRBV6-1 to TRBJ2-2; D is unresolved. CDR3 length: 13 residues. Germline V gene data show CDR1 as MNHNS and CDR2 as SASEGT. Trimming stripped 6 bases from V and 8 bases from J, with 13 bases between.

The chain has TRBV30 and TRBJ1-3, with D tentatively TRBD1 (5 bases). The CDR3 has 15 residues. Germline V gene lookup returns CDR1 GTSNPN and CDR2 SVGIG (reference sequence). V lost 0 bases and J lost 3, with 12 bases in between. In DNA form, the CDR3 reads TGTGCCTGGAGTGTACGGTCAGGGAATGGAAACACCATATATTTT. Its translation is CAWSVRSGNGNTIYF.

In its sample, this clone was seen a few times. The chain couples TRBV4-3 to TRBJ2-1; 7 nucleotides align to TRBD1. The CDR3 length is 16 residues. The V and J ends lost 1 base and 7 bases, in that order; junction bases with no gene match: 10. Germline CDR1 LGHNA, CDR2 YSLEER. The CDR3 loop is CASSQGITTGSNEQFF. As DNA, the CDR3 is TGCGCCAGCAGCCAAGGCATCACGACAGGGTCAAATGAGCAGTTCTTC.

About this clone itself: A junction end diverges from the germline sequence, so it may reflect a read error. The chain recombines TRBV6-5 with TRBJ1-5; perhaps TRBD1 as D (6 bases). Germline CDR1 MNHEY, CDR2 SVGAGI. The CDR3 extends over 15 amino acids. CDR3 bases: TGTGCCAGCAGTTACTCGAAGTCGAAACAGGGTGTGTTGAATTTT. Translating gives CASSYSKSKQGVLNF.

The rearrangement uses TRBV11-2 and TRBJ2-5; 12 nucleotides align to TRBD2. The CDR3 contains 14 residues. V was clipped by 5 bases and J by 7 bases; unmatched bases: 5. Germline-derived CDR1 and CDR2 are SGHAT and FQNNGV. CDR3 sequence: CASSRTSGVSTQYF. The CDR3 nucleotides are TGTGCCAGCAGCCGGACTAGCGGGGTTTCGACCCAGTACTTC.

This chain uses TRBV6-6 with TRBJ1-2, with 8 bases identical to TRBD1. Germline trimming cut 1 base from V and 4 bases from J; bases unmatched to any gene: 5. This CDR3 comprises 15 residues. Germline V lookup: CDR1 MNHNY, CDR2 SVGAGI (reference sequence). In DNA form, the CDR3 reads TGTGCCAGCAGTTACTTGAGGACAGGGACCTATGGCTACACCTTC. It specifies CASSYLRTGTYGYTF.

CDR3 sequence: CASASIGLGQETQYF. In DNA form, the CDR3 reads TGTGCCAGTGCCAGCATCGGACTAGGGCAGGAGACCCAGTACTTC. This rearrangement joins TRBV19 to TRBJ2-5; TRBD2 aligns across 7 bases. CDR1 is LNHDA, CDR2 SQIVND, per germline (reference sequence). CDR3 length: 15 residues. J lost 5 bases, V lost 8 bases, and 14 bases had no gene match. Full variable domain (rest looked up from reference TRBV19 and TRBJ2-5): DGGITQSPKYLFRKEGQNVTLSCEQNLNHDAMYWYRQDPGQGLRLIYYSQIVNDFQKGDIAEGYSVSREKKESFPLTVTSAQKNPTAFYLCASASIGLGQETQYFGPGTRLLVL.

DNA for the CDR3: TGTGCCAGCAGTTTCGAGACGACAGGGGGCGACATGATTGGGACTGAAGCTTTCTTT. Amino acids: CASSFETTGGDMIGTEAFF. J is TRBJ1-1 and V is TRBV28; 10 nucleotides align to TRBD1. CDR1 is MDHEN and CDR2 is SYDVKM in the germline V gene. Trimming at V came to 3 bases and at J to 5 bases, leaving 18 bases not matched to a gene. There are 19 residues in the CDR3.

The rearrangement links TRBV10-3 to TRBJ2-7, with 12 bases fitting TRBD2. V gave up 6 bases and J gave up 4 bases; unmatched junction bases: 7. The CDR3 is 15 amino acids. Germline-derived CDR1 and CDR2 are ENHRY and SYGVKD. The CDR3 DNA reads TGTGCCATCAGCTTACTAGCGGGAGGAAAGTACGAGCAGTACTTC. This sequence encodes CAISLLAGGKYEQYF.

The chain employs TRBV25-1 and TRBJ2-7; D is perhaps TRBD1 (6 bases). The CDR3 is made up of 14 amino acids. Germline V gene lookup returns CDR1 MGHDK and CDR2 SYGVNS. Trimming removed 4 bases at V and 6 bases at J, with 16 bases between. CDR3 DNA: TGTGCCAGCAGTGGCACCGGGACACCAGGCGAGCAGTACTTC. It codes for CASSGTGTPGEQYF.

The V call is TRBV25-1, the J call TRBJ1-1; D ambiguous. The CDR3 loop spans 13 amino acids. Trimming removed 4 bases at V and 3 bases at J, with 9 bases between. Germline CDR1 and CDR2: MGHDK and SYGVNS. CDR3 protein: CASSGGGYTEAFF. CDR3 coding DNA: TGTGCCAGCAGTGGGGGAGGCTACACTGAAGCTTTCTTT.

The chain has TRBV25-1 and TRBJ1-1; TRBD1 aligns across 8 bases. The CDR3 consists of 15 residues. The V gene end was trimmed by 4 bases and the J gene end by 5 bases; junction bases not matched to a gene: 9. The germline gives CDR1 MGHDK, CDR2 SYGVNS. Here the CDR3 reads CASSGGRTGRTEAFF. In nucleotides, the CDR3 is TGTGCCAGCAGTGGGGGGAGGACAGGGAGGACTGAAGCTTTCTTT.

The V gene is TRBV5-1, the J gene TRBJ1-1; maybe TRBD1 (6 bases). The CDR3 loop spans 14 amino acids. Trimming took 4 bases from V and 2 from J, leaving 12 bases between them. From germline, CDR1 is SGHRS and CDR2 YFSETQ. DNA of the CDR3: TGCGCCAGCAGCCCGGACAGATTAAACACTGAAGCTTTCTTT. It translates to CASSPDRLNTEAFF.

J is TRBJ1-4 and V is TRBV30, with 7 bases identical to TRBD1. The CDR3 has 14 residues. Germline lookup yields CDR1 GTSNPN and CDR2 SVGIG (reference sequence). V dropped 2 bases and J dropped 7; count of bases not matched to a gene: 7. The DNA for the CDR3 is TGTGCCTGGAGTCACAGGGGTGGGAGTGAAAAACTGTTTTTT. It codes for CAWSHRGGSEKLFF.

The chain recombines TRBV5-1 with TRBJ1-2; no reliable D call. The germline V and J ends were trimmed by 0 bases and 3 bases, with 12 bases remaining between them. Germline V gives CDR1 SGHRS, CDR2 YFSETQ. CDR3 length: 15 residues. The CDR3 region is CASSLGGRSDYGYTF. CDR3 nucleotides: TGCGCCAGCAGCTTGGGCGGAAGGTCGGACTATGGCTACACCTTC.